This T cell receptor (beta chain) was documented in a study of long-term antiretroviral therapy in people with HIV. General study findings and limits: Pre-ART expanded clones dominated the repertoire at every time point. Even long-term ART left TRB diversity below transplant donor controls, despite gains.

An immunoSEQ assay, version v3.0, was performed at survey level. Target depth was about 40,000-50,000 T-cell genomes per sample. Profiling relied on immunoSEQ multiplex PCR, and the TCRdb table lists in-frame clones only, not all of them. In the table there are 30,000 to 40,000 clones, roughly 87% of which are singletons. The CDR3 sequence is 13 residues long. Germline V gene data show CDR1 as MNHNS and CDR2 as SASEGT. V was clipped by 6 bases and J by 8 bases; unmatched bases: 8. Notes on this clone: Its cognate antigen is unknown.

Prior to DNA extraction, the samples held about 1-10 million cryopreserved PBMC. The rearrangement links TRBV6-1 to TRBJ1-2, with 8 nucleotides matching TRBD1. The source material was unsorted PBMCs, sampled 1.1 years after starting antiretroviral therapy. The clonotype was recovered from a man aged 18-30 years with HIV. CDR3 sequence reads: CASRVQGGEGYTF. The CDR3 bases are TGTGCCAGCAGGGTACAGGGGGGCGAAGGCTACACCTTC.